The 10 T cell receptor beta chains presented below share a single source sample, sequenced in a study of shared clonotypes between healthy human individuals. Data came from immunoSEQ multiplex PCR; TCRdb stores just in-frame clones and leaves some out. The sample yields approximately 980,000 clones, less than 85% seen once. Sequencing was performed on memory CD4+ T cells sorted from blood. Subset reported: CD45RA-negative fraction. These receptors originate from a man in his late teens or twenties in good health.

This clone was seen a handful of times. J is TRBJ2-3 and V is TRBV14; D possibly corresponds to TRBD1 (5 bases). This CDR3 comprises 15 residues. The germline V gene has CDR1 SGHDN and CDR2 FVKESK. Deletions cut 0 bases from V and 5 bases from J, with 12 bases between. The CDR3 sequence: CASSQEPGIVDTQYF. The CDR3 region has the DNA TGTGCCAGCAGCCAAGAGCCAGGGATCGTAGATACGCAGTATTTT.

V is TRBV5-6 and J is TRBJ2-3; D unresolved. V was pared by 4 bases and J by 0 bases, with 12 bases between. CDR1 SGHDT and CDR2 YYEEEE come from the germline V gene. The CDR3 has 15 residues. The CDR3 region is CASSRWGRSTDTQYF. CDR3 DNA sequence: TGTGCCAGCAGCCGGTGGGGTCGTAGCACAGATACGCAGTATTTT.

The chain combines TRBV29-1 with TRBJ1-2; D remains unclear. Trimming left V 8 bases short and J 5 bases short, with 12 bases between. From germline, CDR1 is SQVTM and CDR2 ANQGSEA. CDR3 length equals 11 residues. In nucleotides, the CDR3 is TGCAGCTGCGTGGCGGAGTATGGCTACACCTTC. Its protein is CSCVAEYGYTF.

The chain carries TRBV5-4 and TRBJ1-5; no clear D gene. Germline CDR1 and CDR2: SGHNT and YYREEE (reference sequence). The CDR3 extends over 14 amino acids. Trimming removed 2 bases at V and 1 base at J, with 7 bases between. The CDR3 DNA reads TGTGCCAGCAGCTTACCCGGGAGCAATCAGCCCCAGCATTTT. Protein sequence: CASSLPGSNQPQHF.

The genes are TRBV10-3 and TRBJ1-5; 9 positions agree with TRBD1. Trimming cost V 9 bases and J 5 bases; bases outside gene matches: 2. CDR1 is ENHRY, CDR2 SYGVKD, per germline. The CDR3 length is 12 residues. DNA for the CDR3: TGTGCCATGGGACAGGGCGATCAGCCCCAGCATTTT. Protein sequence: CAMGQGDQPQHF.

This sequence joins TRBV4-3 and TRBJ2-1, with 9 bases lining up with TRBD2. Looked up from germline, CDR1 is LGHNA and CDR2 is YSLEER. With V trimmed by 1 base and J by 6 bases, 7 bases remained unmatched. The CDR3 extends over 16 amino acids. CDR3 sequence reads: CASSQGWGTSFNEQFF. Written as DNA, the CDR3 is TGCGCCAGCAGCCAAGGATGGGGGACTAGCTTCAATGAGCAGTTCTTC.

This chain's CDR3 is CATTEVLNYGYTF. The CDR3 nucleotides are TGTGCCACGACAGAGGTTCTCAACTATGGCTACACCTTC. The chain has TRBV6-1 and TRBJ1-2; D might be TRBD1 (5 bases). This CDR3 spans 13 amino acids. V was clipped by 10 bases and J by 2 bases, with 14 bases between them. Germline assignment: CDR1 MNHNS and CDR2 SASEGT.

Regarding this clone: The same CDR3 arises from other DNA sequences in this sample as well. This sequence joins TRBV18 and TRBJ2-6; D possibly matches TRBD1 or TRBD2 (5 bases each). Trimming took off 3 bases at V and 2 bases at J, with 8 bases between the two ends. Per the germline V gene, CDR1 is KGHSH and CDR2 is LQKENI. The CDR3 is 15 amino acids. The CDR3 reads CASSPGGTGANVLTF. The CDR3 bases are TGTGCCAGCTCACCTGGGGGTACTGGGGCCAACGTCCTGACTTTC. The full variable domain, with the rest looked up from reference TRBV18 and TRBJ2-6, is NAGVMQNPRHLVRRRGQEARLRCSPMKGHSHVYWYRQLPEEGLKFMVYLQKENIIDESGMPKERFSAEFPKEGPSILRIQQVVRGDSAAYFCASSPGGTGANVLTFGAGSRLTVL.

Worth noting for this clone: A far more abundant clone sits one base away, making this likely a read error. The sample holds other DNA sequences that translate to the same CDR3. The V call is TRBV6-5, the J call TRBJ1-1; D call uncertain. The CDR3 length is 10 residues. Germline V gene data show CDR1 as MNHEY and CDR2 as SVGAGI. Trimming pared 11 bases from V and 2 bases from J, leaving 6 bases between. The CDR3 spells CAGRNTEAFF. The DNA of the CDR3 is TGTGCCGGAAGAAACACTGAAGCTTTCTTT.

V usage is TRBV18 and J usage is TRBJ2-5; unclear D gene. CDR1 and CDR2 from the germline V gene are KGHSH and LQKENI. V lost 4 bases, J lost 2 bases, and 20 bases lay in between. There are 17 residues in the CDR3. The CDR3 protein is CASSLQSTTVPQETQYF. The CDR3 DNA follows: TGTGCCAGCTCACTACAGAGCACGACGGTCCCTCAAGAGACCCAGTACTTC.